These T cell receptor beta chains were read from a single sample in a study of T cells in tuberculosis. The table came from immunoSEQ multiplex PCR; TCRdb's copy has only in-frame clones and leaves some out. Among some 22,000 clones listed, about 96% were seen once. Sequencing input: PBMCs. These receptors came from a donor aged 5 to 30 with latent tuberculosis or without tuberculosis infection. CDR3s include the opening cysteine and the closing phenylalanine or tryptophan. D genes are given only for firm matches. The size entry is marked missing in some rows and otherwise reads once, few, many or a size class.

v_gene,j_gene,abundance,d_gene,CDR3nt,CDR3aa
TRBV5-1,TRBJ1-1,.,TRBD1,TGCGCCAGCAGCCTGGGGACAGGAACCATGAACACTGAAGCTTTCTTT,CASSLGTGTMNTEAFF
TRBV2,TRBJ1-6,.,.,TGTGCCAAAACCGGCCCCGGCGAGGGTTCACCCCTCCACTTT,CAKTGPGEGSPLHF
TRBV28,TRBJ2-7,.,TRBD1,TGTGCCAGCAGTGATCTATGGACAGGGTCCTACGAGCAGTACTTC,CASSDLWTGSYEQYF
TRBV6-5,TRBJ1-1,.,TRBD1,TGTGCCAGCAGAGGACAGGGGTTCACTGAAGCTTTCTTT,CASRGQGFTEAFF
TRBV5-1,TRBJ2-3,.,TRBD2,TGCGCCAGCGGACCGGGACTAGCGGGAGGGTGGGACACAGATACGCAGTATTTT,CASGPGLAGGWDTDTQYF
TRBV11-3,TRBJ1-1,.,.,TGTGCCAGCAGCCCCGGGAACACTGAAGCTTTCTTT,CASSPGNTEAFF
TRBV7-9,TRBJ2-7,.,.,TGTGCCAGCAGCTTGACCGGGGGGCCTGCCTACGAGCAGTACTTC,CASSLTGGPAYEQYF
TRBV15,TRBJ2-7,.,TRBD2,TGTGCCACCAGCTCCCGGGGGGGGTCAACCTTCTCCTACGAGCAGTACTTC,CATSSRGGSTFSYEQYF
TRBV6-1,TRBJ1-5,.,TRBD1,TGTGCCAGCAGTGGAGGGACAGGGATGACCTATAGCAATCAGCCCCAGCATTTT,CASSGGTGMTYSNQPQHF
TRBV7-8,TRBJ2-6,.,.,TGTGCCAGCAGCTTACCCCAGCGGGTGTCGGATACCTCTGGGGCCAACGTCCTGACTTTC,CASSLPQRVSDTSGANVLTF
TRBV4-1,TRBJ1-1,.,.,TGCGCCAGCAGCAGCAGGGTTTTAGGTGAAGCTTTCTTT,CASSSRVLGEAFF
TRBV2,TRBJ1-3,.,TRBD1,TGTGCCAGCAGCGCCGGACAGGGGGCCTTGGACACCATATATTTT,CASSAGQGALDTIYF
TRBV27,TRBJ2-1,.,TRBD1,TGTGCCAGCAGTTTGGTATACGGACAGGGAGCATACAATGAGCAGTTCTTC,CASSLVYGQGAYNEQFF
TRBV7-9,TRBJ2-7,.,TRBD2,TGTGCCAGCAGCCCAAGCGGGGGGGTTACGGACGAGCAGTACTTC,CASSPSGGVTDEQYF
TRBV18,TRBJ1-4,.,.,TGTGCCAGCTCGCATTTAGCAGGGTCGGATAATGAAAAACTGTTTTTT,CASSHLAGSDNEKLFF
TRBV12-5,TRBJ2-2,.,TRBD2,TGTGCTAGTGCCCCCCGGCTAGCGGGGTTTGGGGAGCTGTTTTTT,CASAPRLAGFGELFF
TRBV5-1,TRBJ1-2,once,.,TGCGCCAGCGCGGGAGGGGGAGATCTAAGTGGCTACACCTTC,CASAGGGDLSGYTF
TRBV7-3,TRBJ2-3,.,.,TGTGCCAGCAGCTTAAAGGGGGCAGATACGCAGTATTTT,CASSLKGADTQYF
TRBV27,TRBJ2-4,once,.,TGTGCCAGCAGTTTCGGGTACGGGGAAAACATTCAGTACTTC,CASSFGYGENIQYF
TRBV4-1,TRBJ1-1,.,TRBD1,TGCGCCAGCAGCCGTTCCGGGACAGCGAACACTGAAGCTTTCTTT,CASSRSGTANTEAFF
TRBV14,TRBJ1-3,.,.,TGTGCCAGCAGCCAAGTAACAGACTCTGGAAACACCATATATTTT,CASSQVTDSGNTIYF
TRBV29-1,TRBJ2-2,.,.,TGCAGCGTCCCACAGGGCCCCGGGGAGCTGTTTTTT,CSVPQGPGELFF
TRBV7-2,TRBJ2-1,.,TRBD2,TGTGCCAGCAGCGAACGGACTAGTCTTAATGAGCAGTTCTTC,CASSERTSLNEQFF
TRBV29-1,TRBJ1-2,once,.,TGCAGCGTGACACCGTTAGGACAGAATGGGGTGTACTATGGCTACACCTTC,CSVTPLGQNGVYYGYTF
TRBV19,TRBJ2-6,.,TRBD1,TGTGCCAGTAGTATAATTTTGCGGGCGGGACAGGGACTCTCTGGGGCCAACGTCCTGACTTTC,CASSIILRAGQGLSGANVLTF
TRBV5-6,TRBJ1-1,.,.,TGTGCCAGCAGCTTGGGTACAGGCGCCAAGGGGACTGAAGCTTTCTTT,CASSLGTGAKGTEAFF
TRBV9,TRBJ1-2,once,TRBD1,TGTGCCAGCAGCGAGGGACAGAGGGAGTGGGGCTACACCTTC,CASSEGQREWGYTF
TRBV2,TRBJ1-1,once,.,TGTGCCCTACAGTCGCACACTGAAGCTTTCTTT,CALQSHTEAFF
TRBV4-2,TRBJ2-1,.,.,TGTGCCAGCAGCCAAGATCAAAGTGGGTCGGGAAATGAGCAGTTCTTC,CASSQDQSGSGNEQFF
TRBV7-6,TRBJ2-3,.,.,TGTGCCAGCAGCTTAGGGAGTATCGGCGAACCCTCTACGCAGTATTTT,CASSLGSIGEPSTQYF
TRBV21-1,TRBJ2-7,.,.,TGTGCCAGCAGCCTTCCAGGTTTTCGCGAGCAGTACTTC,CASSLPGFREQYF
TRBV28,TRBJ1-1,.,.,TGTGCCAGCACCCCAGGGTCAGCGAACACTGAAGCTTTCTTT,CASTPGSANTEAFF
TRBV4-1,TRBJ2-1,.,TRBD2,TGCGCCAGCAGCCCTAATAGCGGGAGTCACAATGAGCAGTTCTTC,CASSPNSGSHNEQFF
TRBV7-2,TRBJ1-1,.,.,TGTGCCAGCAGCTTTAGTGGGGCGAACACTGAAGCTTTCTTT,CASSFSGANTEAFF
TRBV2,TRBJ2-3,.,.,TGTGCCAGCAGTGAAGGGAGTGGGAGAATGGGTCCAGATACGCAGTATTTT,CASSEGSGRMGPDTQYF
TRBV27,TRBJ2-1,.,TRBD2,TGTGCCAGCAGTCCCGGGACTAGCGGGAGAAATGAGCAGTTCTTC,CASSPGTSGRNEQFF
TRBV5-5,TRBJ2-7,once,TRBD2,TGTGCCAGCAGCTTGGTTTTTAGTCGGCTAGCGGGAGGTAACTCCTACGAGCAGTACTTC,CASSLVFSRLAGGNSYEQYF
TRBV28,TRBJ1-5,once,.,TGTGCCAGCAGTCCCGGACTGTCCTATAGTCAGCCCCAGCATTTT,CASSPGLSYSQPQHF
TRBV7-9,TRBJ2-5,.,TRBD1,TGTGCCAGCAGCTTATTTGGGTCACAGGACAGGGGTCAAGAGACCCAGTACTTC,CASSLFGSQDRGQETQYF
TRBV6-5,TRBJ2-5,.,.,TGTGCCAGCGGTAGAACGGTAGAGACCCAGTACTTC,CASGRTVETQYF
TRBV4-2,TRBJ1-5,.,.,TGTGCCAGCAGCCAAGATCCCGGGAACAATCAGCCCCAGCATTTT,CASSQDPGNNQPQHF
TRBV30,TRBJ2-3,once,TRBD2,TGTGCCTGGAGTGCGTTGGGGACTAGCGGGAGCCTCCCAGATACGCAGTATTTT,CAWSALGTSGSLPDTQYF
TRBV6-6,TRBJ1-1,.,.,TGTGCCAGCAGTCGAAAGGGGGTGGGGAACACTGAAGCTTTCTTT,CASSRKGVGNTEAFF
TRBV4-3,TRBJ1-2,.,.,TGCGCCAGCAGCCAGGATACCGGGGGGTGGGCTGGCTACACCTTC,CASSQDTGGWAGYTF
TRBV7-9,TRBJ1-5,.,TRBD1,TGTGCCAGCAGCCTAGGGACAGGGGGCCGTCAGCCCCAGCATTTT,CASSLGTGGRQPQHF
TRBV28,TRBJ1-2,.,TRBD1,TGTGCCAGCAGTTTGCGGGACAGGGGTGGCTATGGCTACACCTTC,CASSLRDRGGYGYTF
TRBV7-9,TRBJ2-7,once,TRBD1,TGTGCCAGCATCACCGGGACAGGGGTGGACGAGCAGTACTTC,CASITGTGVDEQYF
TRBV13,TRBJ2-3,.,TRBD1,TGTGCCAGCAGCCAACTACAGGGGGCGTTTGGCACAGATACGCAGTATTTT,CASSQLQGAFGTDTQYF
TRBV6-4,TRBJ2-7,.,.,TGTGCCAGCAGTGACTTTTGTAACGGGTATCATCACTACGAGCAGTACTTC,CASSDFCNGYHHYEQYF
TRBV4-1,TRBJ2-2,.,TRBD1,TGCGCCAGCAGCCAATTACCCGGGACAGGTGCAACCGGGGAGCTGTTTTTT,CASSQLPGTGATGELFF
TRBV10-1,TRBJ2-7,few,TRBD1,TGCGCCAGCAGTGAGGCGATTGGAACAGGGGAAGACGAGCAGTACTTC,CASSEAIGTGEDEQYF
TRBV4-3,TRBJ1-2,.,TRBD1,TGCGCCAGCAGCCAAGGCAGGGGGCGAGTTAACTATGGCTACACCTTC,CASSQGRGRVNYGYTF
TRBV29-1,TRBJ2-7,.,TRBD2,TGCAGCGTTGAAGGGGGGGGAGCGAGCTACGAGCAGTACTTC,CSVEGGGASYEQYF
TRBV7-8,TRBJ1-5,.,TRBD1,TGTGCCAGCAGCTTAATTACAGGGGAGTCTGATCAGCCCCAGCATTTT,CASSLITGESDQPQHF
TRBV10-3,TRBJ2-2,.,TRBD1,TGTGCCATCAGGGAACAGGGGGCAGTGAACACCGGGGAGCTGTTTTTT,CAIREQGAVNTGELFF
TRBV7-2,TRBJ2-7,.,TRBD1,TGTGCCAGCAGCTTAGAGGACAGGGAGGCTTACGAGCAGTACTTC,CASSLEDREAYEQYF
TRBV14,TRBJ1-2,.,.,TGTGCCAGCAGCCAAGATTCCGATGGCTACACCTTC,CASSQDSDGYTF